A single TCR beta chain is shown here with its context. The data originate from a study of CD8 T cells in Susac syndrome. With random hexamers, 0.5 to 1 ug RNA was reverse transcribed. A single record per CDR3 protein comes from TCRdb applying MiXCR to the immunoSEQ multiplex PCR reads. The repertoire includes around 220,000 distinct CDR3 sequences, 80% to 95% of them detected once, and approximately 0.13% sits in the top ten. The CDR3 has 15 residues. Trimming took 0 bases from V and 2 from J, leaving 12 bases between them. The V gene's germline CDR1 is SGHNT and CDR2 YYREEE (reference sequence). The source of this sequence is a human donor with multiple sclerosis. What was sequenced was CD8+ T cells from PBMCs. This sequence joins TRBV5-4 and TRBJ2-7, with D possibly matching TRBD1 (6 bases). The DNA of the CDR3 is TGTGCCAGCAGCTTGGCGCCAGGGGATACCTACGAGCAGTACTTC. Encoded protein: CASSLAPGDTYEQYF.